This TCR beta chain was recorded in a study of blood T cell repertoires in COVID-19. Across the study: The samples span acute and convalescent COVID-19 from the United States, Italy and Spain.

Germline-derived CDR1 and CDR2 are SGHRS and YFSETQ. J lost 5 bases, V lost 4 bases, and 11 bases had no gene match. This CDR3 is 16 amino acids long. Repertoires were generated with immunoSEQ multiplex PCR, while TCRdb's copy carries only in-frame clones and drops some. This repertoire shows 200,000 to 300,000 clones, 87% found once; its top ten account for about 7%. Sequenced: peripheral blood. This TCR was sampled from a man aged 55 to 70 who had recovered from COVID-19. The V gene is TRBV5-1, the J gene TRBJ2-3, with 9 positions matching TRBD1. The CDR3 DNA is TGCGCCAGCAGCCGATCCCGGGACAGGGTAGGAGATACGCAGTATTTT. It is translated as CASSRSRDRVGDTQYF. Full variable domain (outside the CDR3, taken from reference TRBV5-1 and TRBJ2-3): KAGVTQTPRYLIKTRGQQVTLSCSPISGHRSVSWYQQTPGQGLQFLFEYFSETQRNKGNFPGRFSGRQFSNSRSEMNVSTLELGDSALYLCASSRSRDRVGDTQYFGPGTRLTVL.